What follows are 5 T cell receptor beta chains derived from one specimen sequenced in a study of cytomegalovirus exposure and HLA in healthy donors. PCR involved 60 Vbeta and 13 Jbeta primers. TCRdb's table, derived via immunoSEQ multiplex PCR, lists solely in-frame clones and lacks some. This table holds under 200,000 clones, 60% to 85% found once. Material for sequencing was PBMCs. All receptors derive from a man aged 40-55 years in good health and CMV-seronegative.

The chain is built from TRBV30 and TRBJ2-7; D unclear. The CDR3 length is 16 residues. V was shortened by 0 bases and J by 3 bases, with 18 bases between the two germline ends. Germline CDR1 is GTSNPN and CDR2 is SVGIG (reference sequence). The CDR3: CAWSVTHLFARYEQYF. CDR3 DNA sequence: TGTGCCTGGAGTGTAACTCACCTGTTCGCCCGCTACGAGCAGTACTTC.

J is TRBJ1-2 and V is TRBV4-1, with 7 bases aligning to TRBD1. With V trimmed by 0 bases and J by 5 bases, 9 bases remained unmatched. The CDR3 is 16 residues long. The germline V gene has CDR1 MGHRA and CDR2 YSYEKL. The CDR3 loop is CASSQDPGGGAYGYTF. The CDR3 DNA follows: TGCGCCAGCAGCCAAGATCCTGGAGGGGGCGCGTATGGCTACACCTTC.

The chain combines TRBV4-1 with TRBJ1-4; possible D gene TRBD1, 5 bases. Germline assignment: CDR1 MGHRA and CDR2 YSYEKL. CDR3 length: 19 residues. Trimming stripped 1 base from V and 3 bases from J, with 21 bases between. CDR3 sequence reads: CASSQGFFRVRAPNEKLFF. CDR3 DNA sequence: TGCGCCAGCAGCCAAGGCTTTTTTCGAGTCAGGGCCCCTAATGAAAAACTGTTTTTT.

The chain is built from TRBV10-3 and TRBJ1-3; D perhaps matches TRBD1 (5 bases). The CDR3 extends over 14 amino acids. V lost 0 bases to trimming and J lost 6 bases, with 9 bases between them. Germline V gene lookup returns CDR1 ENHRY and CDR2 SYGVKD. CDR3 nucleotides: TGTGCCATCAGTGAGTCGAGACAGACAAACACCATATATTTT. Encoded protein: CAISESRQTNTIYF.

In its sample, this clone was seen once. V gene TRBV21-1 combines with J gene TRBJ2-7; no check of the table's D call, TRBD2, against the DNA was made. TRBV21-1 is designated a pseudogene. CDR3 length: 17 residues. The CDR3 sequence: CASSNRPVSLVSYEQYF. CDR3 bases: TGTGCCAGCAGCAATCGTCCGGTCTCCTTAGTCTCCTACGAGCAGTACTTC.